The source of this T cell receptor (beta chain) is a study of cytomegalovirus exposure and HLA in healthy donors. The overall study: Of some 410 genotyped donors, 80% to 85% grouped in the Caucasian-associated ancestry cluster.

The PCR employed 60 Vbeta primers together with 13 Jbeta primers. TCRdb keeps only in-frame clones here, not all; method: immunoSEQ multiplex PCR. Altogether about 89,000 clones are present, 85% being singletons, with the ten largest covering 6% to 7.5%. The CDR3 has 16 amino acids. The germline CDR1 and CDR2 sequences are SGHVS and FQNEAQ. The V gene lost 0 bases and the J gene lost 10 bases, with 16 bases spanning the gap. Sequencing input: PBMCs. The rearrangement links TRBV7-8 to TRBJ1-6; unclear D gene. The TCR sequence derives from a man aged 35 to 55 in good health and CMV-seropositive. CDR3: CASSLALGSPTSPLHF. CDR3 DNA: TGTGCCAGCAGCTTAGCGCTGGGCTCCCCTACCTCACCCCTCCACTTT.